Detailed here is one T cell receptor (beta chain). This clone was counted once. There is no known antigen for this receptor. Base-call qualities are not available, and no considerably larger clone is one nucleotide away. The sample belongs to a study of persistence of HIV-infected CD4 T cells (dated by TCRdb to between 2020 and 2021). In the study overall: Suppressive ART had been received by participants for a median of roughly 8 years. Peripheral blood samples of up to about 200 mL were taken at multiple time points, with the exception of a couple of participants who underwent leukapheresis at a single time point. Anti-CD3/anti-CD28 stimulation activated a higher proportion of cells, with a lower memory fraction, than antigen stimulation. The study isolated CMV- and HIV-1 Gag-responding CD4+ T cells from ART-treated individuals to examine antigen-driven clonal expansion of HIV-1-infected cells. The clonality of all cells in each sorted population was measured by TCRbeta sequencing, and the clonality of infected cells was measured by proviral sequencing. Cross-participant TCR cluster analysis included about eight participants for CMV and six or seven participants for Gag. Findings and caveats that apply to the study as a whole: Within the same sorted populations, TCR oligoclonality correlated with proviral oligoclonality. Bulk TCR analyses could not be restricted to the rare CMV-responding cells that actually carried HIV-1 proviruses. TCRbeta richness in CMV- and Gag-responding cells was significantly lower than in anti-CD3/anti-CD28-responding cells; CMV-responding cells had higher oligoclonality than CD3/CD28-stimulated and Gag-responding cells. Few individuals were included in the study, and only a limited range of antigens was tested. Antigen-responding cells were enriched for degenerate expanded CDR3beta sequences, which suggests convergent selection of CD4+ responses to CMV and Gag.

The immunoSEQ hsTCRB assay version 4, run in survey mode, was used to sequence TCRbeta repertoires from genomic DNA. Genomic DNA was diluted to around 9.4 ng/uL, and up to roughly 1 ug per sample was used for TCRbeta sequencing. Regarding the original processing steps: Analysis of the TCRbeta data was done in ImmunoSeq Analyzer 3.0, and diversity was computed on productive nucleotide rearrangements. Using the Immunarch R package, the improved Chao index served to estimate lower-bound TCR diversity and the Gini coefficient served to estimate clonality. Different nucleotide rearrangements encoding the same CDR3beta amino acid sequence were counted as distinct clonotypes. Differential abundance analysis found TCRbeta sequences that were significantly enriched in antigen-responding cells compared with anti-CD3/anti-CD28-activated cells. GLIPH2 grouped TCRs by predicted peptide-MHC specificity, both within each participant and across combined participant data sets. TCRdb stores this immuneACCESS table with in-frame sequences only. Part of the clones is absent; in the studies checked, under half of the shortfall reflects unresolved V genes, and no reason is known for the rest. V, J and clone size are those of that table, while D and trimming were read from the DNA. This sample has roughly 35,000 clones in its table, and roughly 90% of those were observed once. Roughly 1.3% of the sample belongs to the ten largest clones.

The treatment or condition label, as the study defines it: suppressive antiretroviral therapy. Cells were stimulated with anti-CD3/anti-CD28 magnetic beads as a nonspecific positive control representing the CD4+ T cell repertoire. Sorting of responding CD4+ T cells was based on upregulation of both CD40 ligand and CD69. Participants were HIV-1-infected adults who started suppressive ART during chronic infection. For at least 4 years, the participants' plasma HIV-1 RNA had been undetectable, below 50 copies/mL. To be included, a participant needed positive CMV serology and a CD4+ T cell count above 400 cells/uL. Before stimulation, PBMCs were isolated using density centrifugation and then depleted of CD8+ T cells. For 15 to 20 hours, CD8-depleted PBMCs were stimulated with anti-CD28/CD49d costimulation, a CD40-blocking antibody, and enfuvirtide, which was added to prevent new infections. Cell sorting was done on a Beckman Coulter MoFlo Legacy or XDP sorter, and dead cells were excluded with propidium iodide. Genomic DNA was extracted with the QIAamp DNA Mini Kit for samples above one million cells, otherwise with the Quick-DNA Microprep Kit.

This TCR came from an adult man with HIV who was CMV-seropositive. This specimen consisted of CD4+ T cells sorted from PBMCs after approximately 20-hour stimulation, obtained from a patient who received antiretroviral therapy. According to the study, the label for this sample's cell subset or site signals: CD40L+CD69+ CD4 T cells responding to anti-CD3/anti-CD28 beads, representing the overall repertoire.

The CDR3 protein: CATSGPGNEQFF. The DNA is TGTGCCACCAGCGGCCCAGGTAATGAGCAGTTCTTC. In this chain, TRBV24-1 is recombined with TRBJ2-1; a confident D gene designation cannot be given. Measured from the cysteine to the phenylalanine, the CDR3 is 12 residues long. Only the CDR3 DNA is retained, 36 bases long and in frame from the first base. CDR1 and CDR2 (KGHDR, SFDVKD) derive from the germline V gene. Trimming at the junction amounts to 7 bases on V and 7 bases on J, and the germline ends lie 10 bases apart.